The 23 T cell receptor beta chains below come from one sample, sequenced in a study of T cell responses to AZD1222 COVID-19 vaccine. Using immunoSEQ multiplex PCR, the repertoire was profiled, and TCRdb retains in-frame clones only, with some absent. Of fewer than 150,000 clones in the sample, roughly 87% were seen once. The input for sequencing was peripheral blood, taken 28 days after the second AZD1222 dose. All receptors come from an adult who received the AZD1222 COVID-19 vaccine.

This clone was observed a single time. The same CDR3 also results from other DNA sequences found in this sample. The chain has TRBV7-2 and TRBJ2-1; D tentatively reads TRBD1 or TRBD2 (5 bases each). The germline V and J ends were trimmed by 3 bases and 1 base, with 7 bases remaining between them. From germline, CDR1 is SGHTA and CDR2 FQGNSA. The CDR3 sequence is 14 residues long. DNA for the CDR3: TGTGCCAGCAGCTTGAGGGGTTCCTACAATGAGCAGTTCTTC. Its translation is CASSLRGSYNEQFF.

This chain uses TRBV2 with TRBJ1-1, with TRBD1 identical over 9 bases. Trimming took 6 bases from V and 4 from J; bases not matched to a gene: 6. This CDR3 comprises 14 residues. The germline gives CDR1 SNHLY, CDR2 FYNNEI. The CDR3 bases are TGTGCCAGCAGAGACAGGGGGGAGGGCACTGAAGCTTTCTTT. Its protein is CASRDRGEGTEAFF.

The CDR3 spells CASRRGQYNEQFF. The CDR3 DNA sequence: TGTGCCAGCAGACGCGGACAGTACAATGAGCAGTTCTTC. The chain couples TRBV12-3 or TRBV12-4 to TRBJ2-1; a possible D gene is TRBD1 (6 bases). V was cut by 6 bases and J by 4 bases, with 10 bases left in between. There are 13 residues in the CDR3.

CDR3 region: CASSINLPETQYF. DNA of the CDR3: TGTGCCAGTAGTATAAACTTACCGGAGACCCAGTACTTC. The rearrangement joins TRBV19 to TRBJ2-5; the D is unclear. The CDR3 runs to 13 residues. Between the trimmed V and J ends, which lost 2 bases and 5 bases, there was a span of 9 bases. Germline values: CDR1 LNHDA, CDR2 SQIVND (reference sequence).

Notes on this clone: This sample also contains other DNA sequences that code for the same CDR3. The chain has TRBV28 and TRBJ1-5; D call uncertain. The V and J ends lost 6 bases and 5 bases respectively, with 17 bases between them. CDR1 and CDR2 (germline): MDHEN, SYDVKM. This CDR3 has 15 amino acids. The CDR3 reads CASRPPLGGDQPQHF. The DNA of the CDR3 is TGTGCCAGCAGGCCGCCCCTGGGAGGAGATCAGCCCCAGCATTTT. The full variable domain, with the rest looked up from reference TRBV28 and TRBJ1-5, is DVKVTQSSRYLVKRTGEKVFLECVQDMDHENMFWYRQDPGLGLRLIYFSYDVKMKEKGDIPEGYSVSREKKERFSLILESASTNQTSMYLCASRPPLGGDQPQHFGDGTRLSIL.

The rearrangement joins TRBV3-1 (or the pseudogene TRBV3-2) to TRBJ2-7; TRBD1 is a possible D gene (6 bases). The CDR3 spans 14 residues. The germline CDR1 and CDR2 sequences are LGHDT and YNNKEL (reference sequence). Trimming stripped 2 bases from V and 6 bases from J, with 14 bases between. The CDR3 here is CASSQLGQSREQYF. CDR3 in DNA: TGTGCCAGCAGCCAACTTGGACAGTCCCGCGAGCAGTACTTC.

The V and J genes are TRBV24-1 and TRBJ2-3; 7 positions match TRBD2. Germline V gene data show CDR1 as KGHDR and CDR2 as SFDVKD. The CDR3 is made up of 16 amino acids. The V and J ends lost 4 bases and 2 bases, in that order; junction bases with no gene match: 8. In nucleotides, the CDR3 is TGTGCCACCAGTGAGACGTTGGGGAGGGCCACAGATACGCAGTATTTT. It is translated as CATSETLGRATDTQYF.

The chain has TRBV19 and TRBJ2-7; no firm D call. V lost 3 bases to trimming and J lost 6 bases, with 6 bases between them. CDR1 and CDR2 from the germline V gene are LNHDA and SQIVND (reference sequence). The CDR3 contains 11 residues. CDR3: CASSIKGEQYF. The CDR3 nucleotides are TGTGCCAGTAGTATTAAGGGCGAGCAGTACTTC.

J is TRBJ1-2 and V is TRBV19, with 7 bases lining up with TRBD1. The V gene end was trimmed by 5 bases and the J gene end by 8 bases; junction bases not matched to a gene: 11. CDR3 length equals 14 residues. From germline, CDR1 is LNHDA and CDR2 SQIVND (reference sequence). CDR3 coding DNA: TGTGCCAGTAGTCCGCGGACAGGTCTAGGAGGCTACACCTTC. It translates to CASSPRTGLGGYTF.

The rearrangement joins TRBV27 to TRBJ1-1, with a possible D match to TRBD1 (6 bases). The V gene lost 8 bases and the J gene lost 5 bases, with 12 bases spanning the gap. From germline, CDR1 is MNHEY and CDR2 SMNVEV (reference sequence). The CDR3 length is 12 residues. The CDR3 is CASGLGGTEAFF. The CDR3 DNA reads TGTGCCAGCGGCCTAGGGGGGACTGAAGCTTTCTTT.

This rearrangement joins TRBV4-1 to TRBJ1-2; D gene uncertain. This CDR3 comprises 16 residues. Trimming removed 3 bases from V and 4 bases from J, with 18 bases in between. In germline, CDR1 is MGHRA, CDR2 YSYEKL. The CDR3 protein is CASSQPLSTVGYGYTF. CDR3 DNA sequence: TGCGCCAGCAGCCAGCCCCTGTCCACGGTGGGCTATGGCTACACCTTC.

The chain combines TRBV7-9 with TRBJ2-7; possible D gene TRBD2, 6 bases. Germline V gene sequence: CDR1 SEHNR, CDR2 FQNEAQ (reference sequence). V was pared by 1 base and J by 2 bases, with 9 bases between. This CDR3 is 14 amino acids long. This CDR3 is CASSLVEGPYEQYF. The CDR3 region has the DNA TGTGCCAGCAGCTTAGTGGAGGGCCCCTACGAGCAGTACTTC.

The V call is TRBV7-6, the J call TRBJ1-3; D gene ambiguous. The CDR3 contains 16 residues. Germline CDR1 is SGHVS and CDR2 is FNYEAQ. V lost 4 bases and J 6 bases, leaving 19 bases between the germline ends. CDR3 DNA: TGTGCCAGCAGCTCATACTGGACGGATACGGAAAACACCATATATTTT. It codes for CASSSYWTDTENTIYF.

The chain couples TRBV6-5 to TRBJ1-5; 7 nucleotides line up with TRBD1. With 5 bases clipped from V and 4 bases from J, the junction kept 5 bases outside the gene matches. This CDR3 has 14 residues. The V gene's germline CDR1 is MNHEY and CDR2 SVGAGI. Here the CDR3 DNA reads TGTGCCAGCAGTCAGGGGGGGATGAATCAGCCCCAGCATTTT. It is translated as CASSQGGMNQPQHF.

The DNA of the CDR3 is TGTGCCAGCAGTTTATGGGCATTAAGCTCCTACAATGAGCAGTTCTTC. As protein: CASSLWALSSYNEQFF. This chain links TRBV27 with TRBJ2-1; D unclear. Germline CDR1 MNHEY, CDR2 SMNVEV (reference sequence). This CDR3 is built from 16 residues. Trimming shortened V by 1 base and J by 0 bases, and 10 bases separated the two germline ends.

This clone has more than one count but fewer than ten. The V and J genes are TRBV19 and TRBJ1-4, with TRBD1 matching over 7 bases. This CDR3 spans 14 amino acids. CDR1 is LNHDA and CDR2 is SQIVND in the germline V gene (reference sequence). CDR3 region: CASTGRQGNEKLFF. The DNA for the CDR3 is TGTGCGAGCACAGGCAGACAGGGAAATGAAAAACTGTTTTTT.

This chain links TRBV30 with TRBJ2-2; D not certain. V gave up 3 bases and J gave up 1 base, with 9 bases separating them. The CDR3 has 14 residues. Germline V gene data show CDR1 as GTSNPN and CDR2 as SVGIG (reference sequence). CDR3 loop: CAWRVDRNTGELFF. CDR3 sequence (DNA): TGTGCCTGGAGAGTGGATAGGAACACCGGGGAGCTGTTTTTT. The variable domain in full, completed from reference TRBV30 and TRBJ2-2, reads SQTIHQWPATLVQPVGSPLSLECTVEGTSNPNLYWYRQAAGRGLQLLFYSVGIGQISSEVPQNLSASRPQDRQFILSSKKLLLSDSGFYLCAWRVDRNTGELFFGEGSRLTVL.

V is TRBV3-1 (or the pseudogene TRBV3-2) and J is TRBJ1-2; D perhaps matches TRBD1 (5 bases). Deletions cut 3 bases from V and 5 bases from J, with 13 bases between. The CDR3 has 14 residues. From germline, CDR1 is LGHDT and CDR2 YNNKEL (reference sequence). The CDR3 sequence: CASSHTTGGYGYTF. In nucleotides, the CDR3 is TGTGCCAGCAGCCACACGACTGGGGGATATGGCTACACCTTC.

The chain links TRBV11-2 to TRBJ2-6; TRBD2 matches 7 bases. Germline-derived CDR1 and CDR2 are SGHAT and FQNNGV. The J segment lost 3 bases and the V segment lost 4 bases, leaving 9 bases of the junction unmatched. This CDR3 is built from 17 residues. The CDR3 DNA reads TGTGCCAGCAGCTCCCGGGGGAGGGCAATTGGGGCCAACGTCCTGACTTTC. Residues: CASSSRGRAIGANVLTF.

This rearrangement joins TRBV10-2 to TRBJ1-1; D call uncertain. The length of the CDR3 is 14 residues. V gave up 0 bases and J gave up 2 bases, with 7 bases separating them. The germline V gene has CDR1 WSHSY and CDR2 SAAADI. CDR3 in DNA: TGCGCCAGCAGTGAGTCGAGGCGTAACACTGAAGCTTTCTTT. Its protein product is CASSESRRNTEAFF.

This clone is a singleton in its sample. The J gene is TRBJ2-1, the V gene TRBV7-8; possible D gene TRBD2, 5 bases. Germline V gene data show CDR1 as SGHVS and CDR2 as FQNEAQ. V was cut by 5 bases and J by 7 bases, with 6 bases left in between. The CDR3 has 11 residues. The CDR3: CASSRGNEQFF. The CDR3 nucleotides read TGTGCCAGCAGCCGAGGGAATGAGCAGTTCTTC.

V usage is TRBV29-1 and J usage is TRBJ1-2, with D uncertain. This CDR3 has 11 amino acids. The ends were cut back, 3 bases at V and 4 bases at J, with 6 bases in the middle. The germline V gene encodes CDR1 SQVTM and CDR2 ANQGSEA. This CDR3 is CSVDPGYGYTF. The DNA for the CDR3 is TGCAGCGTTGACCCAGGCTATGGCTACACCTTC.

This chain connects TRBV3-1 (or the pseudogene TRBV3-2) to TRBJ2-7; D ambiguous. Trimming removed 4 bases at V and 2 bases at J, with 15 bases between. Looked up from germline, CDR1 is LGHDT and CDR2 is YNNKEL (reference sequence). The CDR3 totals 15 residues. The CDR3 sequence: CASSLWTSMTYEQYF. CDR3 nucleotides: TGTGCCAGCAGCCTCTGGACCTCAATGACCTACGAGCAGTACTTC.